One T cell receptor (beta chain) is described in this entry. Its target is not known. Germline CDR1 is MDHEN and CDR2 is SYDVKM. There are 17 residues in the CDR3. V lost 5 bases and J lost 2, with 22 bases in between. These data are taken from a study of OX40 agonist ivuxolimab in advanced cancers. Study summary: The dose of intravenous ivuxolimab that patients received every 2 weeks ranged from 0.01 to 10 mg/kg. There were three patients with partial responses, one having hepatocellular carcinoma and two cutaneous melanoma.

On cycle 4 day 1 and cycle 7 day 1, as well as at baseline, blood was sampled. Using immunoSEQ multiplex PCR, the repertoire was profiled, and TCRdb retains in-frame clones only, with some absent. The table records 60,000 to 65,000 clones, more than 85% of them present only once. Study-level results: The 0.1-3.0 mg/kg partial responders had among the lowest clonal expansion.

The sequence was obtained from an adult with an advanced solid tumor such as melanoma, head and neck, liver or kidney cancer. V gene TRBV28 combines with J gene TRBJ2-7; D possibly corresponds to TRBD2 (5 bases). Sequenced material: CD4+ or CD8+ T cells sorted from blood, taken in a trial of the OX40 agonist ivuxolimab. CDR3 in DNA: TGTGCCAGCAGTAGGATCTCTAGCCCTGGACTGGCCTACGAGCAGTACTTC. Its protein product is CASSRISSPGLAYEQYF.